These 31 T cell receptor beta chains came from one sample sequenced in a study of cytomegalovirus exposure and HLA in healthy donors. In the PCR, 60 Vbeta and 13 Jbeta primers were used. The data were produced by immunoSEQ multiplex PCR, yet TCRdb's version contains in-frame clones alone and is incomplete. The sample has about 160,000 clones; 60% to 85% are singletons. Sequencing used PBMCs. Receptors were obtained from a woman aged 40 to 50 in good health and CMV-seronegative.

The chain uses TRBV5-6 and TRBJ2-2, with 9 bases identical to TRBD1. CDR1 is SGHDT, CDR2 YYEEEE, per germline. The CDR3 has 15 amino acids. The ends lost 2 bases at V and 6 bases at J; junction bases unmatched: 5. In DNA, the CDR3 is TGTGCCAGCAGCTTCGGGACAGGGAGGGCCGGGGAGCTGTTTTTT. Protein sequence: CASSFGTGRAGELFF. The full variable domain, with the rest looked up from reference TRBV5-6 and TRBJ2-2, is DAGVTQSPTHLIKTRGQQVTLRCSPKSGHDTVSWYQQALGQGPQFIFQYYEEEERQRGNFPDRFSGHQFPNYSSELNVNALLLGDSALYLCASSFGTGRAGELFFGEGSRLTVL.

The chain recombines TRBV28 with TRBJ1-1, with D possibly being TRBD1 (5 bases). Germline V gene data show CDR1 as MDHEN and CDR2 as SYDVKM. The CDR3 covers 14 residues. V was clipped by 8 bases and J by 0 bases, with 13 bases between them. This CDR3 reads CASPGGGMNTEAFF. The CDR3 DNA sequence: TGTGCCAGCCCTGGGGGGGGGATGAACACTGAAGCTTTCTTT.

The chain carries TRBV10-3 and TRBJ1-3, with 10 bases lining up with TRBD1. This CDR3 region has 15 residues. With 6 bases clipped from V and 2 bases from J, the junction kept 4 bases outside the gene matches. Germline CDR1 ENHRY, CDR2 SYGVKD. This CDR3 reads CAIRGQGLAGNTIYF. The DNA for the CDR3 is TGTGCCATCAGGGGACAGGGGCTCGCTGGAAACACCATATATTTT.

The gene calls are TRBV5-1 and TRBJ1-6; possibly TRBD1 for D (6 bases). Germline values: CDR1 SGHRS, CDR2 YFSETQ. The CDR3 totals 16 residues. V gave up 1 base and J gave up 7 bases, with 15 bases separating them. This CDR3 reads CASSLFRGGINSPLHF. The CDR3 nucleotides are TGCGCCAGCAGCTTGTTTAGAGGGGGTATCAATTCACCCCTCCACTTT. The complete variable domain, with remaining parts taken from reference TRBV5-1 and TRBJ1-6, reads KAGVTQTPRYLIKTRGQQVTLSCSPISGHRSVSWYQQTPGQGLQFLFEYFSETQRNKGNFPGRFSGRQFSNSRSEMNVSTLELGDSALYLCASSLFRGGINSPLHFGNGTRLTVT.

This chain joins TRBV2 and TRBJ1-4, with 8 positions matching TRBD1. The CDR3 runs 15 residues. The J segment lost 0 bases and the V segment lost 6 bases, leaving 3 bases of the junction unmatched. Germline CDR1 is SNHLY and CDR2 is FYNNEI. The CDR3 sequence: CASSRGPSTNEKLFF. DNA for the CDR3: TGTGCCAGCAGCAGGGGGCCCTCAACTAATGAAAAACTGTTTTTT.

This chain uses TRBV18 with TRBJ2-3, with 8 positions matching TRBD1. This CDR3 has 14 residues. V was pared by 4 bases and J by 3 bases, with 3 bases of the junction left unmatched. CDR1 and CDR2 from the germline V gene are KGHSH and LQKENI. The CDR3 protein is CASSLRQGTDTQYF. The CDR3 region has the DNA TGTGCCAGCTCACTCCGACAGGGGACAGATACGCAGTATTTT.

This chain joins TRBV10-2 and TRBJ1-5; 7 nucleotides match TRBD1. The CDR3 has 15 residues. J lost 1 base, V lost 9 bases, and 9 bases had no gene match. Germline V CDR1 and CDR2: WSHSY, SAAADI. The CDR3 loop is CARARGTESNQPQHF. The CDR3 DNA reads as TGCGCCAGGGCCCGGGGGACAGAGAGCAATCAGCCCCAGCATTTT.

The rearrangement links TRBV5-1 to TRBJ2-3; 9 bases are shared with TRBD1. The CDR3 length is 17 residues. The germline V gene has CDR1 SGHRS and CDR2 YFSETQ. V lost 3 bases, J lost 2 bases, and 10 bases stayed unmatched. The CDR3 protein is CASSYLQGASITDTQYF. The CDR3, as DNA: TGCGCCAGCAGCTATTTACAGGGGGCGAGTATCACAGATACGCAGTATTTT.

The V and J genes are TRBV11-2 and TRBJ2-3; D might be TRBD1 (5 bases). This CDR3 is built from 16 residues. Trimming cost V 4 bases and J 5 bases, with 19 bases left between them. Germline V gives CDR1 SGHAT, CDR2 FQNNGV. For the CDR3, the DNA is TGTGCCAGCAGCTACCCCTGGAGACAGTTCGTAGATACGCAGTATTTT. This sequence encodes CASSYPWRQFVDTQYF.

The CDR3 DNA sequence: TGTGCCAGCAGCGACTCTGGGGGGTACTATGGCTACACCTTC. Its protein product is CASSDSGGYYGYTF. The chain links TRBV27 to TRBJ1-2, with a tentative D call TRBD1 (5 bases). The length of the CDR3 is 14 residues. In germline, CDR1 is MNHEY, CDR2 SMNVEV (reference sequence). Trimming cost V 6 bases and J 3 bases, with 14 bases left between them.

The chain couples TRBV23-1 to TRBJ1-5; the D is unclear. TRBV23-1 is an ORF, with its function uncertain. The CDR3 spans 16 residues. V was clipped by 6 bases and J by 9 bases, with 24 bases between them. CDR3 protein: CASRMTYLYHQWPQHF. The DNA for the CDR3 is TGCGCCAGCAGAATGACTTATCTATATCATCAATGGCCCCAGCATTTT.

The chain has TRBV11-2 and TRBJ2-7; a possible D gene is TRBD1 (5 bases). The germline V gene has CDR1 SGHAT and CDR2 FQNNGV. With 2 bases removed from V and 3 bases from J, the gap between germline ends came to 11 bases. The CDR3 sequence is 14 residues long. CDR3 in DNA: TGTGCCAGCAGCTTAAGTCAGGGCAGCTACGAGCAGTACTTC. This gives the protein CASSLSQGSYEQYF.

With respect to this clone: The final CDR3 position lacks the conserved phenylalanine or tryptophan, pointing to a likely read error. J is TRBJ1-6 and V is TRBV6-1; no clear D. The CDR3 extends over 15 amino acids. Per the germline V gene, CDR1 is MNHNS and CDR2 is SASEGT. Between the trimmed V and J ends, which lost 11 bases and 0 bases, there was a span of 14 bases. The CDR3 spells CARRYTSSYNSPLHL. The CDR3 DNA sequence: TGTGCCCGACGCTACACTAGCTCCTATAATTCACCCCTCCACCTT.

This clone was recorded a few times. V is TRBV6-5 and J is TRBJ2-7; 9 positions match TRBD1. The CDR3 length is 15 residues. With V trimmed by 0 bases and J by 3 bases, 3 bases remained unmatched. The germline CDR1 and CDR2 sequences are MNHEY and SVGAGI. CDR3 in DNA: TGTGCCAGCAGTTACTCGGAGACAGGGGGCTACGAGCAGTACTTC. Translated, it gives CASSYSETGGYEQYF.

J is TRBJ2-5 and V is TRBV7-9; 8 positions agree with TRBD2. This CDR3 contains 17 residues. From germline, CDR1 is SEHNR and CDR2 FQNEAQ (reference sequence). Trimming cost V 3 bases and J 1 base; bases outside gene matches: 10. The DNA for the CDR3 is TGTGCCAGCAGCTTCGGGGTCGGCGGGGGGTCCCAAGAGACCCAGTACTTC. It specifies CASSFGVGGGSQETQYF.

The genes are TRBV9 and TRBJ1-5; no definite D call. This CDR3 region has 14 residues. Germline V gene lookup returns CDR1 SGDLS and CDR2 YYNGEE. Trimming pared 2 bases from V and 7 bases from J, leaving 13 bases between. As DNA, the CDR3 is TGTGCCAGCAGCGTGAATGCGGGAGACCAGCCCCAGCATTTT. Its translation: CASSVNAGDQPQHF.

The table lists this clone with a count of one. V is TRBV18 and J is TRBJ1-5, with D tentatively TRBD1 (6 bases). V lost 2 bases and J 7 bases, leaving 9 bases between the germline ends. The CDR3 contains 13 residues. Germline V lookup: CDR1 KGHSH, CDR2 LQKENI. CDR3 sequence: CASSPGGRQPQHF. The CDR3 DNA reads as TGTGCCAGCTCACCAGGGGGCCGACAGCCCCAGCATTTT.

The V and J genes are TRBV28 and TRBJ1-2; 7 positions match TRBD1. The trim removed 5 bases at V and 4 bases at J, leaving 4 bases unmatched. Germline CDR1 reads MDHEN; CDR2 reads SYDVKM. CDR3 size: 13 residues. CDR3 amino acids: CASSLTGVYGYTF. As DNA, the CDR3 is TGTGCCAGCAGTCTCACAGGGGTCTATGGCTACACCTTC.

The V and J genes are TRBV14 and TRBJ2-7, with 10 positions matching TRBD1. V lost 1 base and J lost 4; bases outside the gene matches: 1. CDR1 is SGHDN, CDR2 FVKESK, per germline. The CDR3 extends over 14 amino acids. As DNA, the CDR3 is TGTGCCAGCAGCCAAGGGACAGGGGGTTACGAGCAGTACTTC. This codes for CASSQGTGGYEQYF.

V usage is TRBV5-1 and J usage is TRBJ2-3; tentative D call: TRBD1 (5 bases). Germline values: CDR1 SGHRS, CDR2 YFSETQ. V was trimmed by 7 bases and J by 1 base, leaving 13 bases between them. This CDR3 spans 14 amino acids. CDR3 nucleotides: TGCGCCAGCGGTAAGGACACCGGCACAGATACGCAGTATTTT. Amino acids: CASGKDTGTDTQYF.

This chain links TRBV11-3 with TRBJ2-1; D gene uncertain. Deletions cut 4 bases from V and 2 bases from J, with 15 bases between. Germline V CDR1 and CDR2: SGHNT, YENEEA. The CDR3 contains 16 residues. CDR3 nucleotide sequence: TGTGCCAGCAGCTCATCGGTCCACCGCCCCTACAATGAGCAGTTCTTC. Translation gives CASSSSVHRPYNEQFF.

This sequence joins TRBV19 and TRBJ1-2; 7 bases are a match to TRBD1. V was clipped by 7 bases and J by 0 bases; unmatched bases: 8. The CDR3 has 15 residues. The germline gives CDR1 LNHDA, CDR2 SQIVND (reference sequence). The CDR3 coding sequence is TGTGCCAGTAACCCTACCGGGACAGCTAACTATGGCTACACCTTC. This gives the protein CASNPTGTANYGYTF. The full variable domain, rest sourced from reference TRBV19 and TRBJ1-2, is DGGITQSPKYLFRKEGQNVTLSCEQNLNHDAMYWYRQDPGQGLRLIYYSQIVNDFQKGDIAEGYSVSREKKESFPLTVTSAQKNPTAFYLCASNPTGTANYGYTFGSGTRLTVV.

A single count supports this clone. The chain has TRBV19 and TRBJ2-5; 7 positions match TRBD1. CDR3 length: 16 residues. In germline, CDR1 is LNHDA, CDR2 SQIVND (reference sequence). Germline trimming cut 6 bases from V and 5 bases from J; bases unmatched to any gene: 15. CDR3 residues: CASREGQASMYETQYF. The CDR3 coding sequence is TGTGCCAGTAGGGAAGGACAGGCGAGTATGTACGAGACCCAGTACTTC.

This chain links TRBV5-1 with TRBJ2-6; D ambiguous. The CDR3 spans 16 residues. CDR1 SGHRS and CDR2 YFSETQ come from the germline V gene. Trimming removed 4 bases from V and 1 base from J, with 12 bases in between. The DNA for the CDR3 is TGCGCCAGCAGCCGATTTAGTCTGTCTGGGGCCAACGTCCTGACTTTC. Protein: CASSRFSLSGANVLTF. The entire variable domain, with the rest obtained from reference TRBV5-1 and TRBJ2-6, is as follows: KAGVTQTPRYLIKTRGQQVTLSCSPISGHRSVSWYQQTPGQGLQFLFEYFSETQRNKGNFPGRFSGRQFSNSRSEMNVSTLELGDSALYLCASSRFSLSGANVLTFGAGSRLTVL.

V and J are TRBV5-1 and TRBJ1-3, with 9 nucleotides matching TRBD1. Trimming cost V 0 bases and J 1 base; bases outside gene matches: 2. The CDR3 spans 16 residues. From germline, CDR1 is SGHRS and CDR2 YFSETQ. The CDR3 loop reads CASSLEQGASGNTIYF. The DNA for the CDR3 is TGCGCCAGCAGCTTGGAACAGGGGGCGTCTGGAAACACCATATATTTT. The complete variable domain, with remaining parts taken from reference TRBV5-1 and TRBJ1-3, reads KAGVTQTPRYLIKTRGQQVTLSCSPISGHRSVSWYQQTPGQGLQFLFEYFSETQRNKGNFPGRFSGRQFSNSRSEMNVSTLELGDSALYLCASSLEQGASGNTIYFGEGSWLTVV.

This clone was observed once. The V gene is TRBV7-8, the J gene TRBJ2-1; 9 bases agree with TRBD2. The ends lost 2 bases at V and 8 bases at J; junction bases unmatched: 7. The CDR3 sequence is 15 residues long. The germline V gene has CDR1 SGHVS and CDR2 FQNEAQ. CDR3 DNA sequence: TGTGCCAGCAGCTTAACGCGGGGGGGCTGGGATGAGCAGTTCTTC. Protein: CASSLTRGGWDEQFF.

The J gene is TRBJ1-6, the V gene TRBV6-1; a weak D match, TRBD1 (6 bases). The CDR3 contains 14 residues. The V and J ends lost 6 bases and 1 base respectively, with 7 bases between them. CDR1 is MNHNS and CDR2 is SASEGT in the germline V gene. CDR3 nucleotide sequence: TGTGCCAGCAGCGGACAGTCCTATAATTCACCCCTCCACTTT. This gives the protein CASSGQSYNSPLHF.

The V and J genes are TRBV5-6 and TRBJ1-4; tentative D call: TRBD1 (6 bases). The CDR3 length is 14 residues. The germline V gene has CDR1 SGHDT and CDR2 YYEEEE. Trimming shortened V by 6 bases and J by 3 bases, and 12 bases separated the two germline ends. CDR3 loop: CASTVDRSNEKLFF. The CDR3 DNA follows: TGTGCCAGCACCGTAGACAGGTCTAATGAAAAACTGTTTTTT.

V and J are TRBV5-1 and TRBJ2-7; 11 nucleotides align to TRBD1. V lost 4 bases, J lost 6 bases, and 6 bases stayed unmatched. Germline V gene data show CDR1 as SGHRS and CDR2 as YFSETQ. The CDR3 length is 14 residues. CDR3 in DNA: TGCGCCAGCAGCCCAGGACAGGGGGCTCGCGAGCAGTACTTC. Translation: CASSPGQGAREQYF.

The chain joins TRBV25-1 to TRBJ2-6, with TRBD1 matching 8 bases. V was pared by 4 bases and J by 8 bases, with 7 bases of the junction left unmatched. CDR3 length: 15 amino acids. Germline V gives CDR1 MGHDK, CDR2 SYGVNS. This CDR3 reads CASSAGTGRTNVLTF. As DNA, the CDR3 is TGTGCCAGCAGTGCGGGGACAGGTAGGACCAACGTCCTGACTTTC.

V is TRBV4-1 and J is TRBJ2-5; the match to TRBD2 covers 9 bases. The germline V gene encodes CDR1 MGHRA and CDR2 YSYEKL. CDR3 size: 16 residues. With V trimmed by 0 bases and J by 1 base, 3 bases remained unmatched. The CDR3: CASSQEAGGVQETQYF. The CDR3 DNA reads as TGCGCCAGCAGCCAAGAAGCGGGGGGTGTCCAAGAGACCCAGTACTTC.